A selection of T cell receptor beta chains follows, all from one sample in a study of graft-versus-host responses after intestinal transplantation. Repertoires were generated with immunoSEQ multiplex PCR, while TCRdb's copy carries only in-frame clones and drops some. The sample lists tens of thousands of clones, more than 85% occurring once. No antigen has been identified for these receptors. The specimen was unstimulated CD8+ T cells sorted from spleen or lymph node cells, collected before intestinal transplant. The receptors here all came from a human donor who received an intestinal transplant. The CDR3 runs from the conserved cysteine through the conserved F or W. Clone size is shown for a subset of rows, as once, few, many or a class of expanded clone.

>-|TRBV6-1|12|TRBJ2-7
CASSEGQGEQYF
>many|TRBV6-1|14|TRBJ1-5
CASSQIGVNQPQHF
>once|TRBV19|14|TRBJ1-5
CASTPGQGNQPQHF
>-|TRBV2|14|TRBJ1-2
CASNPRMVPGGYTF
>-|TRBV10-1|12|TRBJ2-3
CAGRNHTDTQYF
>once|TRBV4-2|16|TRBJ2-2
CASSQTGGEGTGELFF
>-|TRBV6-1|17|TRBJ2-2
CASSGSSGSALSGELFF
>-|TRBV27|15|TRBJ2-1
CASWAGTDNYNEQFF
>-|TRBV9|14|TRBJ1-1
CASSVAPENTEAFF
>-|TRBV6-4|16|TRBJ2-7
CASSPGTSGKTYEQYF
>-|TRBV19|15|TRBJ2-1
CASHPGTGGVNSQFF
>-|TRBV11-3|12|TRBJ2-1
CASSFQGPEQFF
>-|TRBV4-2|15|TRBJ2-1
CASSFSRGQSQEQFF
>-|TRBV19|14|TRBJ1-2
CASSYGTTDYGYTF
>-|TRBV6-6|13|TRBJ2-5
CASSLGGEETQYF
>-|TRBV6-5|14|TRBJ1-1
CASSYGAMNTEAFF
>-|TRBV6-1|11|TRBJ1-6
CASSSGSPLHF
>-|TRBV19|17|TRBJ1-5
CASSTGWDRVSNQPQHF
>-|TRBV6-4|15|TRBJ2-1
CASSKTSGRGDEQFF
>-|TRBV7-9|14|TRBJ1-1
CASSLGTGATEAFF
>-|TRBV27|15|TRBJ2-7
CASSLSGGGAHEQYF
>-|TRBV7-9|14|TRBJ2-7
CASSEVGASYEQYF
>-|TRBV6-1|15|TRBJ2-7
CASSVVRTRPYEQYF
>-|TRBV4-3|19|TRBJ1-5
CASSQDHGDGQGFYQPQHF
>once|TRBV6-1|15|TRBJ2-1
CASSDQGQVANEQFF
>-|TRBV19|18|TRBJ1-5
CASSYPRDRGDEGQPQHF
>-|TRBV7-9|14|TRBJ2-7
CASSLVEGGDEQYF
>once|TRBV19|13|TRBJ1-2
CASQGARNYGYTF
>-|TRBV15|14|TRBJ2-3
CATSPGQGKNTQYF
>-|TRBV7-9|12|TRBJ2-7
CASSQTGDEQYF
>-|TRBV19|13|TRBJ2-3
CASSPRLADTQYF
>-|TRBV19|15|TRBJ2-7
CASSHSGSGSYEQYF
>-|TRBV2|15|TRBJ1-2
CASSGYRGTTYGYTF
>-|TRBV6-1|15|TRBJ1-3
CASSAPLSSGNTIYF
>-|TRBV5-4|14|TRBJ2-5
CASRVQGAGETQYF
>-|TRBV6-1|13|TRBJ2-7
CASRPGANYEQYF
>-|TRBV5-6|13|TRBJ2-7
CASSQGQPYEQYF
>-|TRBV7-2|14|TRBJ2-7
CASSSYRVSYEQYF
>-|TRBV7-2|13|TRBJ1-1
CASSQQGDTEAFF
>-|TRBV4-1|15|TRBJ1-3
CASSPGTGYGNTIYF
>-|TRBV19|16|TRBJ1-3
CASSMIRLFSGNTIYF
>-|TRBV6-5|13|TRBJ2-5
CASSLSGRETQYF
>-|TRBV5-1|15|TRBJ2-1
CASSFESINYNEQFF
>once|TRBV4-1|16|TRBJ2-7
CASSQVGAGGSYEQYF